The clone carrying this T cell receptor beta chain has only one observation. Its antigen remains unknown. The time point was: cycle 4 day 1 (C4D1), after about 6 weeks of nivolumab. Each patient relapsed following autologous stem cell transplantation, and prior brentuximab vedotin exposure differed. Researchers pulled CD8+ T cells out of thawed PBMCs using magnetic negative selection. Clones were sequenced by immunoSEQ multiplex PCR, and TCRdb holds only the in-frame ones, with some missing. The sample shows around 21,000 clones, around 90% of them seen only once. This entry comes from a study of PD-1 blockade in classical Hodgkin lymphoma. For the study at large: Patients in the cohort were put on intravenous nivolumab, 3 mg/kg every 2 weeks. Overall study findings and caveats: Patients starting nivolumab less than 1 year after ASCT had lower diversity and were excluded from later analyses. A significant rise in TCR diversity by C4D1 was seen for CD4+ but not CD8+ cells. Before treatment, complete responders showed about the same diversity as newly diagnosed patients.

This TCR was sampled from a human donor with classical Hodgkin lymphoma. The specimen was CD8+ T cells from blood, collected before the fourth cycle of nivolumab.

The CDR3 region is CASGRTSGAYEQYF. The CDR3 DNA reads as TGTGCCAGTGGACGGACTAGCGGCGCCTACGAGCAGTACTTC. This chain links TRBV27 with TRBJ2-7, with 10 bases lining up with TRBD2. Looked up from germline, CDR1 is MNHEY and CDR2 is SMNVEV (reference sequence). V lost 9 bases to trimming and J lost 2 bases; unmatched junction nucleotides: 7. The length of the CDR3 is 14 residues.